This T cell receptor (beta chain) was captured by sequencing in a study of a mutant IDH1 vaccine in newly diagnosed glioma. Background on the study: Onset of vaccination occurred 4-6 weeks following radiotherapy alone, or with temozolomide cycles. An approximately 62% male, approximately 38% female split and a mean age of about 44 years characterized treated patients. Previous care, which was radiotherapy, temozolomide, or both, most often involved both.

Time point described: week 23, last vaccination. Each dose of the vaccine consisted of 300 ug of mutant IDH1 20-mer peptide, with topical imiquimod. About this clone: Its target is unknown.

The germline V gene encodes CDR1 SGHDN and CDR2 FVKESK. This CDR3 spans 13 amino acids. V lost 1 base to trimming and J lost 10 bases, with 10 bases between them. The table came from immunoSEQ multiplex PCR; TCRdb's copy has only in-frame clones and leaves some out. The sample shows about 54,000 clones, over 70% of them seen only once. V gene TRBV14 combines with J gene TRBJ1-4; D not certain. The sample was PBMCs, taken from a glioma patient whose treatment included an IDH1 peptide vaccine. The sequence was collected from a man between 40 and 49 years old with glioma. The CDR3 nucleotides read TGTGCCAGCAGCCAAGTTACCTTTGGAAAACTGTTTTTT. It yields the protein CASSQVTFGKLFF.